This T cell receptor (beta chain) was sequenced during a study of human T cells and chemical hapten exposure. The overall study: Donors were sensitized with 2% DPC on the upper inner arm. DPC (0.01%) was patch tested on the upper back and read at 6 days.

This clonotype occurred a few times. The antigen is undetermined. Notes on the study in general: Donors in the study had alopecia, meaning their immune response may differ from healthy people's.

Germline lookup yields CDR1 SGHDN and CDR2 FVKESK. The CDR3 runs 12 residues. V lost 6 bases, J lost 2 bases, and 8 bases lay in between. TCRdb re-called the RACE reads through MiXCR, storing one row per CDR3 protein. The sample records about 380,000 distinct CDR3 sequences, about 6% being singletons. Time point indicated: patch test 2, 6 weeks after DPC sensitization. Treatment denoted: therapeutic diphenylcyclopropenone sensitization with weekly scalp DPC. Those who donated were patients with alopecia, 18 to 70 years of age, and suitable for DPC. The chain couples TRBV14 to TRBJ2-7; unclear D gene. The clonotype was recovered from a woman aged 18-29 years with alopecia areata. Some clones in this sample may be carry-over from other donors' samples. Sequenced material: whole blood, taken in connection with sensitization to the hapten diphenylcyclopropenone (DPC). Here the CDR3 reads CASSREAYEQYF. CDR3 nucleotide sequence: TGTGCCAGCAGTCGCGAAGCCTACGAGCAGTACTTC.